These 30 T cell receptor beta chains originate from one sample sequenced in a study of cytomegalovirus exposure and HLA in healthy donors. Both 60 Vbeta primers and 13 Jbeta primers went into the PCR. Data came from immunoSEQ multiplex PCR; TCRdb stores just in-frame clones and leaves some out. The table lists some 85,000 clones, about 70% of them singletons. Sequences were obtained from PBMCs. These receptors all stem from a man in his forties or fifties in good health and CMV-seronegative.

The chain is built from TRBV9 and TRBJ1-2; D possibly corresponds to TRBD1 (6 bases). Trimming removed 2 bases from V and 5 bases from J, with 25 bases in between. Germline CDR1 SGDLS, CDR2 YYNGEE. CDR3 length: 18 amino acids. The CDR3 nucleotides are TGTGCCAGCAGCGTTGTAAACAGGGTAAACGCCCCCTGGTATGGCTACACCTTC. It specifies CASSVVNRVNAPWYGYTF.

This chain connects TRBV2 to TRBJ2-7, with TRBD1 identical over 10 bases. Trimming at V came to 11 bases and at J to 5 bases, leaving 6 bases not matched to a gene. From germline, CDR1 is SNHLY and CDR2 FYNNEI. The CDR3 sequence is 12 residues long. The CDR3 sequence: CAGRDRGDEQYF. The CDR3, as DNA: TGTGCCGGGCGGGACAGGGGCGACGAGCAGTACTTC.

This rearrangement joins TRBV27 to TRBJ1-4, with D perhaps matching TRBD1 (6 bases). The V and J ends lost 2 bases and 8 bases respectively, with 12 bases between them. This CDR3 is built from 14 residues. CDR1 is MNHEY and CDR2 is SMNVEV in the germline V gene (reference sequence). This CDR3 reads CASSLLRGGEKLFF. The CDR3 DNA reads as TGTGCCAGCAGTTTACTCAGGGGCGGCGAAAAACTGTTTTTT.

This chain uses TRBV6-6 with TRBJ1-4; D remains unclear. Trimming removed 2 bases from V and 14 bases from J, with 9 bases in between. CDR1 is MNHNY and CDR2 is SVGAGI in the germline V gene (reference sequence). The CDR3 is 11 residues long. The CDR3 loop reads CASSYDGRLFF. CDR3 coding DNA: TGTGCCAGCAGTTACGACGGGAGGCTGTTTTTT.

The chain has TRBV4-1 and TRBJ1-5; tentatively, D is TRBD1 (5 bases). The CDR3 runs to 14 residues. V was clipped by 4 bases and J by 7 bases, with 14 bases between them. Per germline, CDR1 MGHRA and CDR2 YSYEKL. The CDR3 DNA reads TGCGCCAGCAGCCGCCCGGGGAGGGACCAGCCCCAGCATTTT. Translated: CASSRPGRDQPQHF.

The V gene is TRBV5-1, the J gene TRBJ2-3, with 13 bases identical to TRBD2. Per germline, CDR1 SGHRS and CDR2 YFSETQ. The V segment lost 0 bases and the J segment 3 bases; nucleotides outside the gene matches: 13. The CDR3 runs to 20 residues. The DNA of the CDR3 is TGCGCCAGCAGCTTGGCCAACCTGGGACTAGCGGGAAAGTCGACAGATACGCAGTATTTT. Translated: CASSLANLGLAGKSTDTQYF.

The chain combines TRBV5-1 with TRBJ2-5; D perhaps matches TRBD1 (6 bases). With 4 bases removed from V and 5 bases from J, the gap between germline ends came to 18 bases. The CDR3 has 15 amino acids. Germline CDR1 is SGHRS and CDR2 is YFSETQ. The CDR3 here is CASSDPGHYGETQYF. DNA of the CDR3: TGCGCCAGCAGCGACCCGGGACACTATGGGGAGACCCAGTACTTC.

The chain links TRBV7-9 to TRBJ1-3; tentatively, D is TRBD1 (6 bases). CDR1 SEHNR and CDR2 FQNEAQ come from the germline V gene (reference sequence). The CDR3 has 14 residues. Trimming cost V 5 bases and J 7 bases, with 15 bases left between them. The CDR3 DNA is TGTGCCAGCAGCCACGCCAGGGGTCGTAACACCATATATTTT. Protein product: CASSHARGRNTIYF.

The chain recombines TRBV7-9 with TRBJ2-7, with unresolved D. This CDR3 comprises 11 residues. CDR1 is SEHNR, CDR2 FQNEAQ, per germline (reference sequence). V was shortened by 5 bases and J by 7 bases, with 9 bases between the two germline ends. CDR3 coding DNA: TGTGCCAGCAGCCCCGGCAGGGAGCAGTACTTC. Its protein is CASSPGREQYF.

This chain connects TRBV28 to TRBJ1-6; 7 nucleotides agree with TRBD1. Unmatched junction bases numbered 9, after V lost 5 bases and J lost 8 bases. Looked up from germline, CDR1 is MDHEN and CDR2 is SYDVKM. This CDR3 region has 15 residues. CDR3 bases: TGTGCCAGCAGTCCCCCGGGACAGCGGTATTCACCCCTCCACTTT. Its protein product is CASSPPGQRYSPLHF. The full variable domain, completed using reference TRBV28 and TRBJ1-6, is DVKVTQSSRYLVKRTGEKVFLECVQDMDHENMFWYRQDPGLGLRLIYFSYDVKMKEKGDIPEGYSVSREKKERFSLILESASTNQTSMYLCASSPPGQRYSPLHFGNGTRLTVT.

The rearrangement uses TRBV4-2 and TRBJ2-5; 9 bases line up with TRBD1. The J segment lost 5 bases and the V segment lost 4 bases, leaving 14 bases of the junction unmatched. The CDR3 sequence is 17 residues long. CDR1 is LGHNA and CDR2 is YNFKEQ in the germline V gene. The CDR3 region is CASSLRDRAYPGETQYF. CDR3 bases: TGTGCCAGCAGCCTCCGGGACAGGGCTTACCCGGGGGAGACCCAGTACTTC.

This chain connects TRBV5-1 to TRBJ1-2; 11 bases agree with TRBD1. CDR1 SGHRS and CDR2 YFSETQ come from the germline V gene. With 0 bases clipped from V and 4 bases from J, the junction kept 8 bases outside the gene matches. The CDR3 totals 17 residues. The CDR3 region has the DNA TGCGCCAGCAGCTTGGCTGGACAGGGGGCGCGTCCCTATGGCTACACCTTC. Its protein product is CASSLAGQGARPYGYTF.

This clone appeared a single time. The chain is built from TRBV7-3 and TRBJ1-1; D gene unclear. The CDR3 sequence is 14 residues long. Trimming pared 2 bases from V and 0 bases from J, leaving 7 bases between. The germline V gene encodes CDR1 SGHTA and CDR2 FQGTGA. CDR3 region: CASSLPGMNTEAFF. The CDR3 region has the DNA TGTGCCAGCAGCTTACCGGGGATGAACACTGAAGCTTTCTTT.

This chain uses TRBV5-4 with TRBJ2-3, with 12 bases identical to TRBD2. The CDR3 contains 18 residues. Trimming at V came to 1 base and at J to 4 bases, leaving 10 bases not matched to a gene. From germline, CDR1 is SGHNT and CDR2 YYREEE (reference sequence). CDR3 in amino acids: CASSLRRASGGGADTQYF. The CDR3 nucleotides read TGTGCCAGCAGCTTGAGGAGGGCTAGCGGGGGGGGTGCAGATACGCAGTATTTT.

The chain joins TRBV6-6 to TRBJ2-1; 9 positions agree with TRBD1. V was pared by 2 bases and J by 6 bases, with 8 bases of the junction left unmatched. There are 16 residues in the CDR3. Germline V gene sequence: CDR1 MNHNY, CDR2 SVGAGI (reference sequence). CDR3 nucleotide sequence: TGTGCCAGCAGTTACCTGGGACAGGGAGGGAGCAATGAGCAGTTCTTC. This gives the protein CASSYLGQGGSNEQFF.

The rearrangement joins TRBV9 to TRBJ1-2, with D perhaps TRBD1 (6 bases). Trimming pared 3 bases from V and 4 bases from J, leaving 13 bases between. The CDR3 loop spans 14 amino acids. Germline loops: CDR1 SGDLS, CDR2 YYNGEE. The DNA for the CDR3 is TGTGCCAGCAGCGGTCAGACAGGCTTCTATGGCTACACCTTC. It translates to CASSGQTGFYGYTF.

This chain links TRBV6-5 with TRBJ2-1; 11 nucleotides align to TRBD2. V lost 5 bases and J lost 7; bases outside the gene matches: 7. The germline CDR1 and CDR2 sequences are MNHEY and SVGAGI. This CDR3 is 15 amino acids long. CDR3 DNA: TGTGCCAGCAGTACGGTAGCGGGGGGGCTAAATGAGCAGTTCTTC. It is translated as CASSTVAGGLNEQFF.

V usage is TRBV6-1 and J usage is TRBJ1-1; TRBD1 might be the D (6 bases). V shed 1 base and J shed 1 base, with 13 bases lying between them. The CDR3 is 16 residues long. Per germline, CDR1 MNHNS and CDR2 SASEGT. The CDR3 is CASSEGTGLRNTEAFF. The CDR3, as DNA: TGTGCCAGCAGTGAAGGAACAGGGCTCAGGAACACTGAAGCTTTCTTT.

The genes are TRBV7-9 and TRBJ1-4; no clear D. CDR1 and CDR2 (germline): SEHNR, FQNEAQ (reference sequence). Trimming removed 2 bases at V and 7 bases at J, with 5 bases between. The CDR3 is made up of 12 amino acids. The DNA for the CDR3 is TGTGCCAGCAGCTTATTATTTGAAAAACTGTTTTTT. Encoded protein: CASSLLFEKLFF.

The CDR3 nucleotides are TGTGCCAGCAGTTTACAGGAATTAAGGGAGACCCAGTACTTC. It encodes CASSLQELRETQYF. This chain links TRBV6-5 with TRBJ2-5; D is perhaps TRBD1 (5 bases). The ends were cut back, 4 bases at V and 5 bases at J, with 14 bases in the middle. CDR1 is MNHEY and CDR2 is SVGAGI in the germline V gene. The CDR3 sequence is 14 residues long.

The chain recombines TRBV6-1 with TRBJ1-2; D is unresolved. The CDR3 is made up of 16 amino acids. From germline, CDR1 is MNHNS and CDR2 SASEGT. V lost 1 base and J lost 0, with 12 bases in between. The chain's CDR3 is CASSEGEGGANYGYTF. The CDR3 coding sequence is TGTGCCAGCAGTGAAGGGGAAGGAGGAGCTAACTATGGCTACACCTTC.

The chain couples TRBV6-5 to TRBJ2-5; no definite D call. V was cut by 3 bases and J by 1 base, with 6 bases left in between. CDR1 is MNHEY, CDR2 SVGAGI, per germline. The CDR3 totals 13 residues. The CDR3 nucleotides read TGTGCCAGCAGTTATTACAGCCAAGAGACCCAGTACTTC. Its translation: CASSYYSQETQYF.

The chain combines TRBV27 with TRBJ2-5, with D possibly being TRBD2 (6 bases). Germline CDR1 reads MNHEY; CDR2 reads SMNVEV (reference sequence). The CDR3 consists of 16 residues. Trimming left V 0 bases short and J 5 bases short, with 16 bases between. Written as DNA, the CDR3 is TGTGCCAGCAGTTTATCCGGCCCACTAGCTCGGGAGACCCAGTACTTC. It specifies CASSLSGPLARETQYF.

The chain employs TRBV10-3 and TRBJ2-7; weak D call: TRBD2 (6 bases). This CDR3 region has 13 residues. Germline CDR1 and CDR2: ENHRY and SYGVKD. V was trimmed by 4 bases and J by 6 bases, leaving 13 bases between them. The CDR3 spells CAISAGPEGEQYF. In DNA form, the CDR3 reads TGTGCCATCAGTGCGGGACCGGAGGGCGAGCAGTACTTC.

In its sample, this clone was seen a few times. The J gene is TRBJ1-2, the V gene TRBV27; TRBD1 aligns across 8 bases. The CDR3 has 14 residues. Germline trimming cut 5 bases from V and 4 bases from J; bases unmatched to any gene: 6. CDR1 and CDR2 (germline): MNHEY, SMNVEV (reference sequence). The CDR3 spells CASSPLQGAYGYTF. CDR3 coding DNA: TGTGCCAGCAGTCCTCTTCAGGGGGCCTATGGCTACACCTTC.

The CDR3 bases are TGTGCCAGCAGCTTCGGACTGGCCACCGGGGAGCTGTTTTTT. It yields the protein CASSFGLATGELFF. V usage is TRBV11-1 and J usage is TRBJ2-2; TRBD2 might be the D (5 bases). V lost 3 bases and J lost 4, with 9 bases in between. There are 14 residues in the CDR3. Germline values: CDR1 SGHAT, CDR2 FQDESV (reference sequence).

The DNA for the CDR3 is TGTGCCACCAAGGCTCTCGGGACAGGGTTATTCAATGAGCAGTTCTTC. Encoded protein: CATKALGTGLFNEQFF. The chain links TRBV27 to TRBJ2-1; 9 bases align to TRBD1. This CDR3 spans 16 amino acids. J lost 6 bases, V lost 10 bases, and 16 bases had no gene match. Germline V gives CDR1 MNHEY, CDR2 SMNVEV (reference sequence).

In nucleotides, the CDR3 is TGTGCCAGCACAGTGACAGGGGAGACGAACACTGAAGCTTTCTTT. As protein: CASTVTGETNTEAFF. This chain connects TRBV18 to TRBJ1-1; 8 bases align to TRBD1. J gave up 1 base and V 8 bases, and 9 bases lay outside the gene matches. Germline V lookup: CDR1 KGHSH, CDR2 LQKENI. The CDR3 is made up of 15 amino acids.

A few counts support this clone. The chain is built from TRBV28 and TRBJ1-5; 8 nucleotides match TRBD1. With 7 bases clipped from V and 6 bases from J, the junction kept 11 bases outside the gene matches. Germline V lookup: CDR1 MDHEN, CDR2 SYDVKM. The CDR3 loop spans 15 amino acids. CDR3 sequence (DNA): TGTGCCAGCAACATAGGACAGGGTTCGGGTCAGCCCCAGCATTTT. Its translation: CASNIGQGSGQPQHF.

This clone came up once. The chain is built from TRBV5-6 and TRBJ2-1, with 9 positions matching TRBD2. From germline, CDR1 is SGHDT and CDR2 YYEEEE. Trimming took 4 bases from V and 0 from J; bases not matched to a gene: 5. The CDR3 is made up of 16 amino acids. The CDR3 loop is CASSPIAGASYNEQFF. CDR3 in DNA: TGTGCCAGCAGCCCCATAGCGGGGGCCTCCTACAATGAGCAGTTCTTC.